This T cell receptor beta chain emerged from a study of blood T cell repertoires in COVID-19. The overall study: The origin of the acute and convalescent COVID-19 samples was the United States, Italy and Spain. T cells, B-cell-depleted T cells, or PBMCs provided the cDNA or gDNA that served as material.

CDR3 length: 14 residues. V lost 0 bases and J lost 4, with 9 bases in between. Germline CDR1 and CDR2: SNHLY and FYNNEI. Authors' methods: Amplification of reference gene primers provided the estimated nucleated cell counts. Profiled with immunoSEQ multiplex PCR; TCRdb holds only in-frame clones, not every one. V and J calls and clone size are those listed in that table; D and trimming were worked out from the DNA. The repertoire holds more than 130,000 clones, with roughly four fifths as singletons. The receptor comes from a woman aged 80 or older in a cohort sampled during active or convalescent COVID-19. The V call is TRBV2, the J call TRBJ1-1; D may be TRBD1 (5 bases). The sequencing input was peripheral blood. The CDR3 DNA sequence: TGTGCCAGCAGTGAAGCCCCGGGGGGCACTGAAGCTTTCTTT. The encoded protein is CASSEAPGGTEAFF.